This T cell receptor (beta chain) emerged from a study of blood T cells in healthy people across ages. Next came a second PCR, run for about 6 to 12 cycles, which used a sample-barcoded 5' primer along with a J-beta primer mix. CDR3-containing paired-end reads numbered at least 2.5 million in each sample. TCRdb ran MiXCR on the 5' RACE reads and lists one entry per CDR3 protein. The sample holds some 1.4 million distinct CDR3 sequences, around 42% seen once. V lost 6 bases, J lost 6 bases, and 14 bases lay in between. The germline V gene encodes CDR1 MNHEY and CDR2 SVGAGI. There are 13 residues in the CDR3. Researchers collected about 9.1 milliliters of peripheral blood from every single donor.

The TCR comes from a woman in her late teens or twenties in good health. The J gene is TRBJ1-1, the V gene TRBV6-5; no clear D. Sequencing used blood. The CDR3 sequence is CASSQAPGAEAFF. The CDR3 DNA sequence: TGTGCCAGCAGCCAAGCACCCGGAGCTGAAGCTTTCTTT.